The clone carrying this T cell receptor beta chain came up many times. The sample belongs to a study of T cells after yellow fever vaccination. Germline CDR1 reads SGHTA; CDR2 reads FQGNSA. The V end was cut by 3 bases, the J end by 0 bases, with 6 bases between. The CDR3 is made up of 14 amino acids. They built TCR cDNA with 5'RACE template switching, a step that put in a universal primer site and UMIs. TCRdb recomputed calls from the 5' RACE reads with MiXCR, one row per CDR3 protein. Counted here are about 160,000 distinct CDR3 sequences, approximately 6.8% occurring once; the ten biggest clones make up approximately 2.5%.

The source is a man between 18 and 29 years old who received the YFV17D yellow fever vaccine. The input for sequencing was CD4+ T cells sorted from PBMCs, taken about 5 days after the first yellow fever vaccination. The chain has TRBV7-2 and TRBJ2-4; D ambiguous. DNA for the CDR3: TGTGCCAGCAGCTTCAGACTAGCCAAAAACATTCAGTACTTC. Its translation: CASSFRLAKNIQYF.